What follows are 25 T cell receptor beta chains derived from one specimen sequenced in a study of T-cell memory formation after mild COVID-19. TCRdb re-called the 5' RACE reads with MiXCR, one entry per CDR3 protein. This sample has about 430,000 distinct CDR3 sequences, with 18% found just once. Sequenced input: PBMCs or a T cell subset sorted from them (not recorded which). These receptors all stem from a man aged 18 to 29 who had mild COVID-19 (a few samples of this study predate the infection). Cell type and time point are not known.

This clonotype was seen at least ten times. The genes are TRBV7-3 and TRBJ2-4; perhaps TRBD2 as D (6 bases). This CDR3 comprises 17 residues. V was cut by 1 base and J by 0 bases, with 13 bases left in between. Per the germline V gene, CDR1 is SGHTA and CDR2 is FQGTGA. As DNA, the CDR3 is TGTGCCAGCAGCTTAATACGCGGGGACCTAGCCAAAAACATTCAGTACTTC. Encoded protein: CASSLIRGDLAKNIQYF.

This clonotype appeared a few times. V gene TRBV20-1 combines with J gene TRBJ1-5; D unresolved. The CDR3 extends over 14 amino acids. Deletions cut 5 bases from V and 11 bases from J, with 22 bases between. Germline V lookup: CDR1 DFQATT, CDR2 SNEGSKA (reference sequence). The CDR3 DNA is TGCAGTGCTGAGCCTCCGGGCTCCAATCAAGCCCAGCATTTT. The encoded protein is CSAEPPGSNQAQHF.

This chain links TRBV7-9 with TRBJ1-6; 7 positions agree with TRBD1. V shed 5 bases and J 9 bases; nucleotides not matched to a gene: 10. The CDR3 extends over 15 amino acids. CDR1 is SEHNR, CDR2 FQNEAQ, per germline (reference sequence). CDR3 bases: TGTGCCAGCAGCCCAGTACAGGGGTCGACTTCACCCCTCCACTTT. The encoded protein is CASSPVQGSTSPLHF.

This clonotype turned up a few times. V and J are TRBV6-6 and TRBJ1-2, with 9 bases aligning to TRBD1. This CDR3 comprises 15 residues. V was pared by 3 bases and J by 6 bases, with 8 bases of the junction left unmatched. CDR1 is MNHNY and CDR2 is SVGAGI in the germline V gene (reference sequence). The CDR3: CASSYQTGTGNGYTF. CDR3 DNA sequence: TGTGCCAGCAGTTATCAGACCGGGACAGGGAATGGCTACACCTTC.

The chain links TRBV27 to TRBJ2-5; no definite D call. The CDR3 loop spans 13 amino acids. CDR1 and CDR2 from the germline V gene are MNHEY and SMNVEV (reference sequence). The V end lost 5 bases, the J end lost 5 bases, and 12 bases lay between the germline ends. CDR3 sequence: CASSRRRFETQYF. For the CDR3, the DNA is TGTGCCAGCAGTCGAAGGCGTTTCGAGACCCAGTACTTC.

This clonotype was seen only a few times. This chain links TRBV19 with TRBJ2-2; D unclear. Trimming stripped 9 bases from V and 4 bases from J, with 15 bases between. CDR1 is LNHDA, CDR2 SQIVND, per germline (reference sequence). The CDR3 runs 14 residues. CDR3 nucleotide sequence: TGTGCCAGCCGAGGTGGTAGGTTCACCGGGGAGCTGTTTTTT. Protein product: CASRGGRFTGELFF. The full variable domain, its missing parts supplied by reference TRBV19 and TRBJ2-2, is DGGITQSPKYLFRKEGQNVTLSCEQNLNHDAMYWYRQDPGQGLRLIYYSQIVNDFQKGDIAEGYSVSREKKESFPLTVTSAQKNPTAFYLCASRGGRFTGELFFGEGSRLTVL.

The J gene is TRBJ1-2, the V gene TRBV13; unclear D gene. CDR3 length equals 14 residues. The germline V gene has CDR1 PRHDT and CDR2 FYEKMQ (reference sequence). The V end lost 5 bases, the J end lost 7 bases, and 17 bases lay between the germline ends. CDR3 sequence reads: CASSPREELGGYTF. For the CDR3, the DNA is TGTGCCAGCAGCCCCCGGGAGGAACTTGGTGGCTACACCTTC.

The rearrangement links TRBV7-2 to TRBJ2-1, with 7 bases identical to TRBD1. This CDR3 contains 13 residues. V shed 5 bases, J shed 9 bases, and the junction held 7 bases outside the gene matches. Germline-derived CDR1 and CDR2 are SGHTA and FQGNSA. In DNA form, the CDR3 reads TGTGCCAGCAGCAGAGACAGGGCCGGTGAGCAGTTCTTC. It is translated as CASSRDRAGEQFF.

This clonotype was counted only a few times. Here the CDR3 reads CSVSHSLGGSLSYEQYF. For the CDR3, the DNA is TGCAGCGTTTCACACTCTCTTGGGGGCTCCCTCTCCTACGAGCAGTACTTC. The chain carries TRBV29-1 and TRBJ2-7; D perhaps matches TRBD1 (6 bases). Trimming removed 5 bases at V and 0 bases at J, with 23 bases between. There are 17 residues in the CDR3. Germline V lookup: CDR1 SQVTM, CDR2 ANQGSEA.

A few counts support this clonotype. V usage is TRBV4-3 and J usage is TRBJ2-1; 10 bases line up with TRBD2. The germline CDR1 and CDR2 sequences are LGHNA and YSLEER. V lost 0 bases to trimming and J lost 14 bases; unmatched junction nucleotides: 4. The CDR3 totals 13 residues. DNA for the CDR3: TGCGCCAGCAGCCAAGAGTACAGCGGGGGGGAGTTCTTC. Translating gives CASSQEYSGGEFF.

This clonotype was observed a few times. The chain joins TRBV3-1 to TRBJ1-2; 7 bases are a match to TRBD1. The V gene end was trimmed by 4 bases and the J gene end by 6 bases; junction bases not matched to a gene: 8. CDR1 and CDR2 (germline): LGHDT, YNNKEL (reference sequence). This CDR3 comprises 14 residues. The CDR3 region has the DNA TGTGCCAGCAGCCCTCGGGACAGAGGCGATGGCTACACCTTC. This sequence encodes CASSPRDRGDGYTF.

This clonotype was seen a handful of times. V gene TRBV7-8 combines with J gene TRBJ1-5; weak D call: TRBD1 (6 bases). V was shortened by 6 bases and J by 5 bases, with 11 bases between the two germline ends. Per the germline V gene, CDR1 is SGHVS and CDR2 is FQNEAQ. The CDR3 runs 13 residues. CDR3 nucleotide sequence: TGTGCCAGCAGTTCGGACAGCTATCAGCCCCAGCATTTT. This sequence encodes CASSSDSYQPQHF. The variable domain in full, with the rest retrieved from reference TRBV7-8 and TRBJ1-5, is GAGVSQSPRYKVAKRGQDVALRCDPISGHVSLFWYQQALGQGPEFLTYFQNEAQLDKSGLPSDRFFAERPEGSVSTLKIQRTQQEDSAVYLCASSSDSYQPQHFGDGTRLSIL.

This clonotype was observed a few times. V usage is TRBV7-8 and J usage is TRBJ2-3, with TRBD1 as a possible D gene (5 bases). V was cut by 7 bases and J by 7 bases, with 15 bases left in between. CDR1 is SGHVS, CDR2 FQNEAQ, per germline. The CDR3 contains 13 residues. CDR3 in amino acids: CASKLLGVNTQYF. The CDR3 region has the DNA TGTGCCAGCAAACTATTAGGGGTTAATACGCAGTATTTT.

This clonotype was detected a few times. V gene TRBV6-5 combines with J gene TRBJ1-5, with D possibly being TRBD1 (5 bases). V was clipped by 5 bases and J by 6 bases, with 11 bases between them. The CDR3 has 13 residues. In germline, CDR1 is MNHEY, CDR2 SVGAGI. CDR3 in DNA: TGTGCCAGCAGTCGAGACAGATCTCAGCCCCAGCATTTT. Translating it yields CASSRDRSQPQHF.

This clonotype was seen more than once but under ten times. In DNA, the CDR3 is TGTGCCTGGAGTCTGGGGGGGGGAAGCACAGATACGCAGTATTTT. Its translation: CAWSLGGGSTDTQYF. The rearrangement joins TRBV30 to TRBJ2-3, with TRBD2 matching 7 bases. V was clipped by 2 bases and J by 0 bases; unmatched bases: 5. The CDR3 loop spans 15 amino acids. The germline gives CDR1 GTSNPN, CDR2 SVGIG (reference sequence). The full variable domain, rest sourced from reference TRBV30 and TRBJ2-3, is SQTIHQWPATLVQPVGSPLSLECTVEGTSNPNLYWYRQAAGRGLQLLFYSVGIGQISSEVPQNLSASRPQDRQFILSSKKLLLSDSGFYLCAWSLGGGSTDTQYFGPGTRLTVL.

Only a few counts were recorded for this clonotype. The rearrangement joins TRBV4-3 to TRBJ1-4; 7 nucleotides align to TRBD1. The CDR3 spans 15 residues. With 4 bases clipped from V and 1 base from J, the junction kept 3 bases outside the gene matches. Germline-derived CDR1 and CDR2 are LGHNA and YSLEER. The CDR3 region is CASSRQGVTNEKLFF. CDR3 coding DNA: TGCGCCAGCAGCCGGCAGGGGGTAACTAATGAAAAACTGTTTTTT.

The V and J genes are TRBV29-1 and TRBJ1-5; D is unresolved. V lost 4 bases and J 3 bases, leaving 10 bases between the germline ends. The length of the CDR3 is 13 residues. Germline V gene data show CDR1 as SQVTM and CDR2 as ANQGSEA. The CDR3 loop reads CSVGGDFNQPQHF. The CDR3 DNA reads TGCAGCGTTGGTGGGGATTTCAATCAGCCCCAGCATTTT.

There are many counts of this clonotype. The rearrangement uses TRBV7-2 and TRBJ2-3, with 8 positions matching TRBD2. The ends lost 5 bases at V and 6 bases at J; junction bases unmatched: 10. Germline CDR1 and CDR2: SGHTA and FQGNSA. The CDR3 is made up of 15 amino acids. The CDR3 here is CASSTQSRGGDTQYF. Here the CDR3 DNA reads TGTGCCAGCAGCACGCAGAGTCGCGGGGGGGATACGCAGTATTTT.

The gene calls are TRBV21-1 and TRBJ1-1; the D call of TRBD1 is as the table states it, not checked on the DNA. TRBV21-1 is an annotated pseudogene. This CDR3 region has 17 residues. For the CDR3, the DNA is TGTGCCAGCAGCAAAAGGGACAGGGGAATCGGGGACACTGAAGCTTTCTTT. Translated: CASSKRDRGIGDTEAFF.

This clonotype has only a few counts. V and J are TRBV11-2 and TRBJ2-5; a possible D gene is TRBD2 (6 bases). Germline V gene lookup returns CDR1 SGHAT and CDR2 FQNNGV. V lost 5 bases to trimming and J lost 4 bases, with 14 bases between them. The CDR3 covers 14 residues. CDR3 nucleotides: TGTGCCAGCAGCCCGATTTTGGGGGGAGAGACCCAGTACTTC. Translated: CASSPILGGETQYF.

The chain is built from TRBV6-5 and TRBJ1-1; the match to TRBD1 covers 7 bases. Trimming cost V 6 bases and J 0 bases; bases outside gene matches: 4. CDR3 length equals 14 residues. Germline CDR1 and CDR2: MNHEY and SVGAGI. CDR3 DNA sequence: TGTGCCAGCAGGTTAGGACAGGTGAACACTGAAGCTTTCTTT. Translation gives CASRLGQVNTEAFF.

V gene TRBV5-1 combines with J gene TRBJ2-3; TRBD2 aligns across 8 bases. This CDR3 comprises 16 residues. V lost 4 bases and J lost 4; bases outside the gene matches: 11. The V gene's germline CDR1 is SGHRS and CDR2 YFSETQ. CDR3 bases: TGCGCCAGCAGCGTTACCGGGGGGGCCTCTGCAGATACGCAGTATTTT. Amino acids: CASSVTGGASADTQYF.

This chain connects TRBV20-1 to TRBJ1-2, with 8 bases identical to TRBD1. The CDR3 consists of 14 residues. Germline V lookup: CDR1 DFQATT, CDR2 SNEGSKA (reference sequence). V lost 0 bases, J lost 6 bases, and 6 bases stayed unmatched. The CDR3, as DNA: TGCAGTGCTAGAGATCAAACAGGGGGACATGGCTACACCTTC. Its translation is CSARDQTGGHGYTF.

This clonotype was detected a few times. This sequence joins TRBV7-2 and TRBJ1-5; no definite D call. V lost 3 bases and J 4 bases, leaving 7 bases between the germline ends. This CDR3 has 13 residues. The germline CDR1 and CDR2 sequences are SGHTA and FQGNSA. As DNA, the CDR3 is TGTGCCAGCAGCTTTCGGGCGAATCAGCCCCAGCATTTT. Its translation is CASSFRANQPQHF.

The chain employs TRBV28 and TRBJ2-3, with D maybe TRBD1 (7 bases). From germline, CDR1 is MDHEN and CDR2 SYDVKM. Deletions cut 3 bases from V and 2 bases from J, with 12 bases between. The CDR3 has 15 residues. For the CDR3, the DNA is TGTGCCAGCAGTTTCGGGGGACAGACCACAGATACGCAGTATTTT. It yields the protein CASSFGGQTTDTQYF.